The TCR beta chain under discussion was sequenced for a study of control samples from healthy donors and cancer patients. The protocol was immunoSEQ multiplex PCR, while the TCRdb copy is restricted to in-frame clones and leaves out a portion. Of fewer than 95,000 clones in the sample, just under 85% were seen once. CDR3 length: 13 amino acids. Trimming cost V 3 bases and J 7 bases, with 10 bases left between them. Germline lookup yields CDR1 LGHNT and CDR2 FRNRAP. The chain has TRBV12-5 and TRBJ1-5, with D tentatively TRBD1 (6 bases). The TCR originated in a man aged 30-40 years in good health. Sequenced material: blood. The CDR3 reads CASGLGGHQPQHF. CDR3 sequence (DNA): TGTGCTAGTGGTTTAGGGGGACACCAGCCCCAGCATTTT.